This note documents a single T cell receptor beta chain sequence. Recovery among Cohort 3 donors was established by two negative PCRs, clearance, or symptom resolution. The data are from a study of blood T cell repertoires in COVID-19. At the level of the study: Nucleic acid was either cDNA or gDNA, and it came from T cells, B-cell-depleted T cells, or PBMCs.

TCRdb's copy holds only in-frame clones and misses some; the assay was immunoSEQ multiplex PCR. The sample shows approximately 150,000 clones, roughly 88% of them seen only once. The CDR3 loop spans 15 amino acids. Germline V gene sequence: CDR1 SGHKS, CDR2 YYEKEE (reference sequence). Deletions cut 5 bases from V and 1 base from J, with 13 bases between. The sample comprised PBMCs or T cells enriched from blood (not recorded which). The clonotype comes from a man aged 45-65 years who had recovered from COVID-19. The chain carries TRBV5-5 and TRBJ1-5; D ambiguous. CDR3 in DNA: TGTGCCAGCAGACATTATGTTTCGAGCAATCAGCCCCAGCATTTT. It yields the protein CASRHYVSSNQPQHF.